The present TCR beta chain was sequenced within a study of T-cell reconstitution after alpha-beta-depleted transplantation in children. Overall study findings and caveats: As was reported, about two months after transplant, alpha-beta T cells came from several hundred expanded graft clones.

With 1 base removed from V and 1 base from J, the gap between germline ends came to 10 bases. The CDR3 is 15 residues long. Germline values: CDR1 SGHAT, CDR2 FQDESV (reference sequence). As concerns this clonotype: Its antigen is as yet unknown.

Unique molecular identifiers featured in how the TCRbeta library was prepared. Via MiXCR, TCRdb re-called the PCR reads, giving one row per CDR3 protein. The repertoire holds more than 200,000 distinct CDR3 sequences, over 15% seen once, with about 41% in the top ten. This specimen consisted of PBMCs, mostly from graft donor cells, obtained 360 days after TCRalphabeta/CD19-depleted stem cell transplant. This clonotype was sampled from a male patient between 2 and 15 years old who had a stem cell transplant for acute lymphoblastic leukemia, so the T cells may come from the graft donor. The chain recombines TRBV11-1 with TRBJ1-1, with D unresolved. CDR3 in DNA: TGTGCCAGCAGCTTAGGACACACGAAGAACACTGAAGCTTTCTTT. It is translated as CASSLGHTKNTEAFF.